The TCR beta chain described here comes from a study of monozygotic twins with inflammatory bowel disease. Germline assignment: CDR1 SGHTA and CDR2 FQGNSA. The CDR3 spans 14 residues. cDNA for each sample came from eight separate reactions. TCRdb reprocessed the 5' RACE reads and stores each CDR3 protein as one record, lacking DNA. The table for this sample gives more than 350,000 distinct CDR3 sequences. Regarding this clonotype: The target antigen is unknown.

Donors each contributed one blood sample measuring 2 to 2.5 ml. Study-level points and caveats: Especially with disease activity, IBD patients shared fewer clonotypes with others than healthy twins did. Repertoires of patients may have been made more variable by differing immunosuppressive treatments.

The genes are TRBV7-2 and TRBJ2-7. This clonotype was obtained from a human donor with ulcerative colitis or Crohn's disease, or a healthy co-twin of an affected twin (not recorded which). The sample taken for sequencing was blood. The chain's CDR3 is CASSLERASYEQYF.